Below, one T cell receptor beta chain is given with its context. One base away lies a much larger clone, so this may be a sequencing read error. This entry is derived from a study of tumor and adjacent non-tumor tissue in lung cancer. For the study at large: The cohort had around eleven adenocarcinoma, 2 squamous cell and 1 small cell patients.

The CDR3 has 13 amino acids. Germline V CDR1 and CDR2: SGHDN, FVKESK. The germline V and J ends were trimmed by 5 bases and 12 bases, with 17 bases remaining between them. TCRbeta libraries were built with three rounds of nested PCR, modified from ARM-PCR. TCRdb called the multiplex PCR reads again in MiXCR, with one record for every CDR3 protein. The table includes 70,000 to 90,000 distinct CDR3 sequences, 80% detected once. RNA was extracted from bulk tissue without any cell sorting. Between August and November 2014, newly diagnosed, chemotherapy-naive lung cancer patients underwent thoracic surgery in China.

This chain links TRBV14 with TRBJ2-1; D perhaps matches TRBD2 (6 bases). The sample taken for sequencing was lung tumor tissue. The source is a woman between 50 and 59 years old with non-small cell lung cancer. CDR3 loop: CASSVTHVGGQFF. CDR3 DNA: TGTGCCAGCAGCGTGACACACGTCGGGGGGCAGTTCTTC.